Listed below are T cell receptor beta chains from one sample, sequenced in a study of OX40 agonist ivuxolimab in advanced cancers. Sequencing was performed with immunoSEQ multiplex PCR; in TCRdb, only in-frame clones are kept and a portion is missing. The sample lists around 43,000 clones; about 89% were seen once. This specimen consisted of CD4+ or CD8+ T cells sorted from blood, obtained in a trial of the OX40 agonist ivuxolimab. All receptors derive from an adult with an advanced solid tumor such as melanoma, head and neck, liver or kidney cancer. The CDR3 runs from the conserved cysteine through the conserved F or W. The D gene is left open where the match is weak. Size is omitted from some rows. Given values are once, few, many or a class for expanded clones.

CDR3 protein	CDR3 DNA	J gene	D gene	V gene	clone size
CASSWERTNEKLFF	TGTGCCAGCAGCTGGGAGAGAACTAATGAAAAACTGTTTTTT	TRBJ1-4	.	TRBV5-5	once
CASSPHRAGNTIYF	TGTGCCAGCAGCCCCCACAGGGCTGGAAACACCATATATTTT	TRBJ1-3	.	TRBV7-9	.
CATRGRNQGRFKDEQFF	TGTGCCACCCGCGGGCGTAATCAGGGCCGGTTTAAGGATGAGCAGTTCTTC	TRBJ2-1	.	TRBV19	.
CASSQKEGANVLTF	TGCGCCAGCAGCCAGAAGGAGGGGGCCAACGTCCTGACTTTC	TRBJ2-6	.	TRBV4-3	.
CAISATASNQPQHF	TGTGCCATCAGTGCAACAGCTAGCAATCAGCCCCAGCATTTT	TRBJ1-5	.	TRBV10-3	.
CASSQDGKGGSPLHF	TGCGCCAGCAGCCAAGATGGGAAGGGTGGGTCACCCCTCCACTTT	TRBJ1-6	.	TRBV4-3	.
CATVVSLEAGKAEAFF	TGTGCCACCGTAGTATCTCTCGAGGCGGGTAAGGCTGAAGCTTTCTTT	TRBJ1-1	.	TRBV19	.
CASSSRYSAYEQYF	TGTGCCAGCAGTAGCAGGTACTCCGCCTACGAGCAGTACTTC	TRBJ2-7	.	TRBV9	.
CASSSIGRTANYGYTF	TGTGCCAGCAGCTCGATCGGAAGGACGGCTAACTATGGCTACACCTTC	TRBJ1-2	.	TRBV5-8	.
CASTRVDRVRSGNTIYF	TGTGCCAGCACCAGGGTAGACAGGGTTCGATCTGGAAACACCATATATTTT	TRBJ1-3	TRBD1	TRBV5-5	.
CASSSPGERFEAFF	TGTGCCAGCAGCTCACCCGGGGAAAGGTTTGAAGCTTTCTTT	TRBJ1-1	.	TRBV7-2	.
CASSLGWGIYEQYF	TGTGCCAGCAGTTTAGGTTGGGGTATCTACGAGCAGTACTTC	TRBJ2-7	.	TRBV28	.
CASSFPDLVGGYNEQFF	TGTGCCAGCAGCTTTCCTGATTTAGTGGGGGGTTACAATGAGCAGTTCTTC	TRBJ2-1	.	TRBV7-6	.
CASSGYEQYF	TGTGCCAGCAGTGGGTACGAGCAGTACTTC	TRBJ2-7	.	TRBV7-9	.
CASSGVMNTEAFF	TGTGCCAGCAGCGGAGTCATGAACACTGAAGCTTTCTTT	TRBJ1-1	.	TRBV28	medium-sized
CASSLSGQGGPHNEQFF	TGTGCCAGCAGCTTATCGGGGCAAGGGGGACCCCACAATGAGCAGTTCTTC	TRBJ2-1	.	TRBV7-2	once
CASSSPGTGSNQPQHF	TGTGCCAGCAGCAGTCCCGGGACAGGGAGCAATCAGCCCCAGCATTTT	TRBJ1-5	.	TRBV21-1	.
CASSVGASGGNEQFF	TGTGCCAGCAGCGTAGGGGCTAGCGGAGGTAATGAGCAGTTCTTC	TRBJ2-1	TRBD2	TRBV9	.
CASSLGFREKLFF	TGTGCCAGCAGCTTAGGGTTCCGGGAAAAACTGTTTTTT	TRBJ1-4	.	TRBV7-2	.
CASGLGAETEAFF	TGTGCCAGCGGGCTGGGGGCCGAGACTGAAGCTTTCTTT	TRBJ1-1	.	TRBV2	.
CAISEGVNTIYF	TGTGCCATCAGTGAAGGGGTAAACACCATATATTTT	TRBJ1-3	.	TRBV10-3	.
CASSIGTGMGSPLHF	TGTGCCAGTAGTATTGGGACAGGGATGGGTTCACCCCTCCACTTT	TRBJ1-6	TRBD1	TRBV19	.
CASSIAYSGRTEAFF	TGTGCCAGTAGTATAGCCTACTCAGGGCGCACTGAAGCTTTCTTT	TRBJ1-1	.	TRBV19	.
CASSPTQGKGTEAFF	TGTGCCAGCAGCCCCACACAGGGGAAGGGCACTGAAGCTTTCTTT	TRBJ1-1	TRBD1	TRBV9	.
CASSLESGGAGDEQFF	TGCGCCAGCAGCTTGGAAAGTGGGGGGGCCGGGGATGAGCAGTTCTTC	TRBJ2-1	.	TRBV5-1	once
CASSQEGSVLNEQFF	TGCGCCAGCAGCCAAGAGGGGTCAGTCCTCAATGAGCAGTTCTTC	TRBJ2-1	.	TRBV4-3	.
CASSEVAQASYEQYF	TGTGCCAGCAGTGAAGTTGCACAGGCGTCCTACGAGCAGTACTTC	TRBJ2-7	.	TRBV6-1	.
CASREGSGGAFRELFF	TGCGCCAGCAGGGAAGGGAGCGGGGGGGCCTTCCGGGAGCTGTTTTTT	TRBJ2-2	TRBD2	TRBV10-2	once
CASNSRSGPQHF	TGTGCCAGCAACTCCCGCTCGGGGCCCCAGCATTTT	TRBJ1-5	.	TRBV6-5	few
CASSQLSQETQYF	TGTGCCAGCAGCCAACTATCCCAAGAGACCCAGTACTTC	TRBJ2-5	.	TRBV7-6	.
CASSLGRDLQETQYF	TGTGCCAGCAGCCTTGGAAGGGACTTACAAGAGACCCAGTACTTC	TRBJ2-5	.	TRBV5-6	.
CATPETRDLWAQYF	TGTGCCACCCCGGAGACCCGGGACCTTTGGGCCCAGTACTTC	TRBJ2-5	.	TRBV21-1	.
CASSLRGRGITEAFF	TGTGCCAGCAGCTTGAGAGGCAGGGGTATCACTGAAGCTTTCTTT	TRBJ1-1	.	TRBV7-3	.
CASSYSSLAGELFF	TGTGCCAGCAGTTACTCGTCTTTGGCCGGGGAGCTGTTTTTT	TRBJ2-2	.	TRBV6-5	.
CASSLGRGIHTEAFF	TGTGCCAGCAGCTTGGGACGGGGCATCCACACTGAAGCTTTCTTT	TRBJ1-1	.	TRBV5-4	.
CASSPPDPNEQFF	TGCGCCAGCAGCCCCCCGGACCCCAATGAGCAGTTCTTC	TRBJ2-1	.	TRBV4-1	.
CASSLSSLASYGYTF	TGCGCCAGCAGCTTATCAAGTTTGGCATCGTATGGCTACACCTTC	TRBJ1-2	.	TRBV5-1	.
CASSKVSGAGNQPQHF	TGTGCCAGCAGCAAAGTGTCGGGGGCTGGCAATCAGCCCCAGCATTTT	TRBJ1-5	.	TRBV21-1	.
CASSGDAQEQYF	TGTGCCAGCAGCGGGGACGCCCAAGAGCAGTACTTC	TRBJ2-7	.	TRBV7-8	once
CASSQELRNGYTF	TGCGCCAGCAGCCAAGAGTTAAGGAATGGCTACACCTTC	TRBJ1-2	.	TRBV4-1	.
CSVDKGQGDYTF	TGCAGCGTTGATAAGGGACAGGGAGACTACACCTTC	TRBJ1-2	TRBD1	TRBV29-1	.
CASSYGGEFYEQYF	TGTGCCAGCAGTTACGGAGGGGAGTTCTACGAGCAGTACTTC	TRBJ2-7	.	TRBV6-5	.
CASSQFRDTGELFF	TGTGCCAGCAGCCAGTTCAGGGACACCGGGGAGCTGTTTTTT	TRBJ2-2	.	TRBV6-5	.
CASTRLAAYNEQFF	TGCGCCAGCACACGGCTAGCGGCTTACAATGAGCAGTTCTTC	TRBJ2-1	TRBD2	TRBV10-2	.
CSALSEGSNTGELFF	TGCAGCGCCCTTTCCGAAGGTTCGAACACCGGGGAGCTGTTTTTT	TRBJ2-2	.	TRBV29-1	.
CASTPGHLSPANTGELFF	TGCGCCAGCACTCCGGGGCACCTAAGTCCCGCGAACACCGGGGAGCTGTTTTTT	TRBJ2-2	.	TRBV5-1	.
CASSDMVAGANVLTF	TGTGCCAGCAGCGATATGGTGGCTGGGGCCAACGTCCTGACTTTC	TRBJ2-6	.	TRBV2	.
CASEDSQETQYF	TGTGCCAGCGAGGACAGCCAAGAGACCCAGTACTTC	TRBJ2-5	.	TRBV6-5	few
CASSVGVGYEQYF	TGCGCCAGCAGTGTAGGGGTGGGCTACGAGCAGTACTTC	TRBJ2-7	.	TRBV10-1	few
CASSFGNTEAFF	TGTGCCAGCAGCTTTGGAAACACTGAAGCTTTCTTT	TRBJ1-1	.	TRBV7-9	.
CASSVGAHDTDTQYF	TGTGCCAGCAGCGTAGGGGCACACGACACAGATACGCAGTATTTT	TRBJ2-3	.	TRBV9	once
CASSMTDNTEAFF	TGTGCCAGCTCTATGACCGACAACACTGAAGCTTTCTTT	TRBJ1-1	.	TRBV5-6	few